This passage covers 18 T cell receptor beta chains from one sample sequenced in a study of T-cell reconstitution after alpha-beta-depleted transplantation in children. As it was prepared, the TCRbeta library received unique molecular identifiers. MiXCR, run by TCRdb on the PCR reads, gives a single entry per CDR3 protein. Of a few hundred thousand distinct CDR3 sequences in the sample, around 17% were seen once. This sample comprised PBMCs from the stem cell graft donor, obtained from the stem cell graft. Receptor source: a human donor who donated a stem cell graft to a child with acute lymphoblastic leukemia.

Ten or more counts support this clonotype. This sequence joins TRBV7-8 and TRBJ2-7; D perhaps matches TRBD1 (6 bases). V lost 6 bases to trimming and J lost 4 bases, with 13 bases between them. This CDR3 spans 13 amino acids. The germline V gene has CDR1 SGHVS and CDR2 FQNEAQ. The CDR3 sequence: CASSFRGRYEQYF. In DNA, the CDR3 is TGTGCCAGCAGTTTCAGGGGACGGTACGAGCAGTACTTC.

The chain's CDR3 is CASSEGQGDTGELFF. In DNA form, the CDR3 reads TGCGCCAGCAGTGAGGGACAGGGTGACACCGGGGAGCTGTTTTTT. The chain links TRBV10-2 to TRBJ2-2; 8 nucleotides match TRBD1. Germline assignment: CDR1 WSHSY and CDR2 SAAADI. The CDR3 loop spans 15 amino acids. V gave up 2 bases and J gave up 3 bases; unmatched junction bases: 2.

This sequence joins TRBV5-1 and TRBJ2-7, with D possibly matching TRBD1 (7 bases). The V and J ends lost 4 bases and 5 bases respectively, with 16 bases between them. Germline V gives CDR1 SGHRS, CDR2 YFSETQ. The CDR3 runs to 14 residues. Written as DNA, the CDR3 is TGCGCCAGCAGCCCCGGGGGACAGTCCGACGAGCAGTACTTC. It encodes CASSPGGQSDEQYF.

The CDR3 region has the DNA TGCAGCGTTGATTTCATGGTTAACTATGGCTACACCTTC. It codes for CSVDFMVNYGYTF. The chain combines TRBV29-1 with TRBJ1-2; D call uncertain. V lost 3 bases to trimming and J lost 1 base, with 9 bases between them. CDR3 length: 13 residues. The V gene's germline CDR1 is SQVTM and CDR2 ANQGSEA.

There are many counts of this clonotype. The chain recombines TRBV12-3 or TRBV12-4 with TRBJ1-3, with D hard to call. The CDR3 contains 14 residues. Between the trimmed V and J ends, which lost 6 bases and 1 base, there was a span of 10 bases. For the CDR3, the DNA is TGTGCCAGCAGCTTAACTGGGTCTGGAAACACCATATATTTT. Its translation is CASSLTGSGNTIYF.

The V and J genes are TRBV7-9 and TRBJ1-1; the match to TRBD1 covers 8 bases. Per the germline V gene, CDR1 is SEHNR and CDR2 is FQNEAQ (reference sequence). CDR3 length equals 12 residues. With V trimmed by 4 bases and J by 7 bases, 2 bases remained unmatched. CDR3 protein: CASSSDRDEAFF. CDR3 sequence (DNA): TGTGCCAGCAGCTCGGACAGGGATGAAGCTTTCTTT.

The genes are TRBV6-1 and TRBJ2-4, with TRBD1 matching 7 bases. The CDR3 consists of 14 residues. Germline V CDR1 and CDR2: MNHNS, SASEGT. V was clipped by 5 bases and J by 7 bases; unmatched bases: 8. Here the CDR3 reads CASSQTGWGNIQYF. The CDR3 DNA follows: TGTGCCAGCAGTCAGACAGGGTGGGGGAACATTCAGTACTTC.

This clonotype came up many times. The rearrangement links TRBV12-3 or TRBV12-4 to TRBJ2-7; D is perhaps TRBD2 (5 bases). The germline V and J ends were trimmed by 4 bases and 7 bases, with 8 bases remaining between them. This CDR3 comprises 11 residues. The chain's CDR3 is CASSSRGEQYF. The DNA for the CDR3 is TGTGCCAGCAGTTCCCGGGGTGAGCAGTACTTC.

This sequence joins TRBV20-1 and TRBJ2-3; TRBD2 matches at 9 bases. Germline V lookup: CDR1 DFQATT, CDR2 SNEGSKA (reference sequence). V shed 6 bases and J 1 base; nucleotides not matched to a gene: 8. The CDR3 extends over 15 amino acids. CDR3 region: CSAPNIAGGTDTQYF. CDR3 sequence (DNA): TGCAGTGCCCCCAATATAGCGGGAGGCACAGATACGCAGTATTTT.

The sample holds a few counts of this clonotype. CDR3: CASSDISYEQYF. The DNA for the CDR3 is TGTGCCAGCAGCGATATCTCCTACGAGCAGTACTTC. This chain joins TRBV7-2 and TRBJ2-7; D is ambiguous. Germline loops: CDR1 SGHTA, CDR2 FQGNSA. CDR3 size: 12 residues. V was cut by 5 bases and J by 0 bases, with 5 bases left in between.

The CDR3 sequence: CAIKGTDTDTQYF. The CDR3 DNA reads TGTGCCATCAAGGGGACGGACACAGATACGCAGTATTTT. The gene calls are TRBV10-3 and TRBJ2-3; D possibly matches TRBD1 or TRBD2 (5 bases each). Trimming pared 7 bases from V and 2 bases from J, leaving 10 bases between. Germline-derived CDR1 and CDR2 are ENHRY and SYGVKD. The CDR3 covers 13 residues.

V is TRBV6-1 and J is TRBJ2-1, with 11 bases identical to TRBD2. Germline lookup yields CDR1 MNHNS and CDR2 SASEGT. The V gene end was trimmed by 7 bases and the J gene end by 4 bases; junction bases not matched to a gene: 9. This CDR3 has 16 amino acids. CDR3 sequence reads: CASIKGTSGDYNEQFF. The CDR3 DNA follows: TGTGCCAGCATAAAAGGGACTAGCGGAGATTACAATGAGCAGTTCTTC.

The rearrangement links TRBV5-1 to TRBJ2-1; either TRBD1 or TRBD2 may fit D (5 bases each). CDR1 is SGHRS, CDR2 YFSETQ, per germline. CDR3 length: 14 residues. Trimming shortened V by 3 bases and J by 5 bases, and 12 bases separated the two germline ends. The CDR3 sequence: CASSWDRDHNEQFF. In nucleotides, the CDR3 is TGCGCCAGCAGCTGGGACCGGGACCACAATGAGCAGTTCTTC.

Details on this clonotype: This may come from a read error, since a much larger clone is one base off. This rearrangement joins TRBV5-5 to TRBJ1-2; D is uncertain. Germline lookup yields CDR1 SGHKS and CDR2 YYEKEE (reference sequence). The V and J ends lost 4 bases and 4 bases respectively, with 14 bases between them. The CDR3 consists of 14 residues. CDR3 region: CASSPNSDPYGYTF. The CDR3 DNA reads TGTGCCAGCAGCCCCAACTCGGACCCCTATGGCTACACCTTC.

This chain joins TRBV5-1 and TRBJ1-1, with D uncertain. V was shortened by 0 bases and J by 0 bases, with 9 bases between the two germline ends. The CDR3 is made up of 15 amino acids. Per germline, CDR1 SGHRS and CDR2 YFSETQ. CDR3 region: CASSLGVGVNTEAFF. As DNA, the CDR3 is TGCGCCAGCAGCTTGGGCGTCGGGGTGAACACTGAAGCTTTCTTT.

This clonotype turned up a few times. J is TRBJ2-2 and V is TRBV5-1, with D perhaps matching TRBD1 or TRBD2 (5 bases each). The CDR3 is 15 residues long. The V gene's germline CDR1 is SGHRS and CDR2 YFSETQ. The V gene lost 5 bases and the J gene lost 4 bases, with 15 bases spanning the gap. CDR3 nucleotides: TGCGCCAGCAGATCGGACTCAGGGCGCACCGGGGAGCTGTTTTTT. Its protein product is CASRSDSGRTGELFF.

This sequence joins TRBV5-1 and TRBJ2-5; D is undetermined. Germline CDR1 is SGHRS and CDR2 is YFSETQ. The V end was cut by 4 bases, the J end by 1 base, with 11 bases between. This CDR3 has 14 residues. CDR3 residues: CASSRPPSQETQYF. The CDR3 DNA sequence: TGCGCCAGCAGCCGACCACCGAGCCAAGAGACCCAGTACTTC.

The V and J genes are TRBV29-1 and TRBJ1-1; tentatively, D is TRBD1 (5 bases). The CDR3 consists of 11 residues. Germline CDR1 SQVTM, CDR2 ANQGSEA. Trimming shortened V by 4 bases and J by 5 bases, and 8 bases separated the two germline ends. The CDR3: CSVGGQTEAFF. The CDR3, as DNA: TGCAGCGTTGGGGGCCAGACTGAAGCTTTCTTT.